The 28 T cell receptor beta chains below come from one sample, sequenced in a study of a mutant IDH1 vaccine in newly diagnosed glioma (dated by TCRdb to the early 2020s). Receptor libraries were prepared by the immunoSEQ multiplex PCR assay. The table comes from immuneACCESS by way of TCRdb, which keeps in-frame sequences with V and J called. Part of the clones is missing from these tables; in studies checked, under half for an unresolved V gene and the rest for unknown reasons. Recorded for this sample are about 60,000 clones; 84% of them occurred a single time. The leading ten clones occupy around 8.2% of the sample. The intended sense of this specimen's time point label: week 11, during vaccination. Each vaccine dose, consisting of 300 ug of a 20-mer mutant IDH1 peptide in Montanide, was administered subcutaneously with topical imiquimod. Their antigen targets remain unknown. The source was PBMCs, collected from a glioma patient whose treatment included an IDH1 peptide vaccine. The receptor source for this set is a woman between 45 and 65 years old with glioma.

The chain joins TRBV2 to TRBJ2-7; perhaps TRBD2 as D (6 bases). Trimming stripped 5 bases from V and 0 bases from J, with 14 bases between. Looked up from germline, CDR1 is SNHLY and CDR2 is FYNNEI. The CDR3 totals 15 residues. CDR3 region: CASSTTGGASYEQYF. CDR3 bases: TGTGCCAGCAGTACCACCGGCGGGGCCTCCTACGAGCAGTACTTC.

The chain is built from TRBV5-1 and TRBJ1-3; no clear D. Germline V gene lookup returns CDR1 SGHRS and CDR2 YFSETQ. The V and J ends lost 5 bases and 0 bases respectively, with 12 bases between them. The CDR3 has 15 amino acids. The CDR3 nucleotides read TGCGCCAGCAGTCTAGAGGGAAGCTCTGGAAACACCATATATTTT. Translated, it gives CASSLEGSSGNTIYF.

The chain recombines TRBV6-4 with TRBJ2-6; 8 bases are a match to TRBD1. CDR1 is MRHNA, CDR2 SNTAGT, per germline. This CDR3 has 15 residues. V shed 10 bases, J shed 4 bases, and the junction held 9 bases outside the gene matches. The CDR3 is CATRGTGVGANVLTF. The CDR3 DNA reads TGTGCCACCCGGGGGACAGGCGTGGGGGCCAACGTCCTGACTTTC.

V gene TRBV7-7 combines with J gene TRBJ2-5; the D call may be TRBD1 or TRBD2 (7 bases each). The CDR3 has 12 amino acids. Germline V gives CDR1 SSHAT, CDR2 FNYEAQ (reference sequence). In DNA, the CDR3 is TGTGCTACCAGGGGGGGGTCGGAGACCCAGTACTTC. Translation gives CATRGGSETQYF. The variable domain in full, completed from reference TRBV7-7 and TRBJ2-5, reads GAGVSQSPRYKVTKRGQDVTLRCDPISSHATLYWYQQALGQGPEFLTYFNYEAQPDKSGLPSDRFSAERPEGSISTLTIQRTEQRDSAMYRCATRGGSETQYFGPGTRLLVL.

CDR3 DNA: TGCGCCAGCAGCTTGGGACAGAATAGCAATCAGCCCCAGCATTTT. The encoded protein is CASSLGQNSNQPQHF. The chain carries TRBV5-1 and TRBJ1-5; possible D gene TRBD1, 5 bases. Germline V gives CDR1 SGHRS, CDR2 YFSETQ. V lost 0 bases and J lost 0, with 7 bases in between. There are 15 residues in the CDR3.

The chain carries TRBV5-1 and TRBJ2-5; the match to TRBD1 covers 12 bases. Germline V gene data show CDR1 as SGHRS and CDR2 as YFSETQ. The CDR3 contains 16 residues. The V gene end was trimmed by 4 bases and the J gene end by 7 bases; junction bases not matched to a gene: 11. CDR3 DNA: TGCGCCAGCAGCGAGAGGGGACAGGGGGCGGAGGTGACCCAGTACTTC. Translated: CASSERGQGAEVTQYF.

V and J are TRBV6-6 and TRBJ1-1, with TRBD1 as a possible D gene (6 bases). Per the germline V gene, CDR1 is MNHNY and CDR2 is SVGAGI (reference sequence). Trimming removed 6 bases at V and 11 bases at J, with 19 bases between. This CDR3 spans 13 amino acids. The DNA of the CDR3 is TGTGCCAGCAGATCCAGGACAGAGTTTCATGCTTTCTTT. Translated: CASRSRTEFHAFF.

This chain links TRBV6-5 with TRBJ2-7; 9 bases are a match to TRBD1. The CDR3 length is 15 residues. J lost 3 bases, V lost 2 bases, and 5 bases had no gene match. Germline CDR1 MNHEY, CDR2 SVGAGI. CDR3 DNA sequence: TGTGCCAGCAGTTACGCCCCGGGACAGGGCTACGAGCAGTACTTC. This sequence encodes CASSYAPGQGYEQYF.

V usage is TRBV6-1 and J usage is TRBJ2-5; D might be TRBD2 (5 bases). From germline, CDR1 is MNHNS and CDR2 SASEGT. V shed 3 bases and J shed 5 bases, with 7 bases lying between them. This CDR3 region has 12 residues. In nucleotides, the CDR3 is TGTGCCAGCAGTGAGAGGGAGGAGACCCAGTACTTC. Residues: CASSEREETQYF.

This chain links TRBV4-2 with TRBJ2-1, with D perhaps matching TRBD1 or TRBD2 (5 bases each). This CDR3 spans 17 amino acids. Trimming took 3 bases from V and 2 from J, leaving 17 bases between them. Per germline, CDR1 LGHNA and CDR2 YNFKEQ. The CDR3 loop reads CASSQRWDGATYNEQFF. The DNA of the CDR3 is TGTGCCAGCAGCCAGAGGTGGGACGGGGCCACCTACAATGAGCAGTTCTTC.

This chain connects TRBV5-6 to TRBJ2-1, with TRBD1 identical over 7 bases. With 4 bases clipped from V and 4 bases from J, the junction kept 8 bases outside the gene matches. Germline V CDR1 and CDR2: SGHDT, YYEEEE. The CDR3 contains 15 residues. CDR3 residues: CASSQDRVRYNEQFF. The CDR3 DNA is TGTGCCAGCAGCCAAGACAGGGTGAGGTACAATGAGCAGTTCTTC.

This chain links TRBV9 with TRBJ1-3; 9 bases match TRBD1. The CDR3 spans 15 residues. Germline CDR1 and CDR2: SGDLS and YYNGEE. The V and J ends lost 7 bases and 0 bases, in that order; junction bases with no gene match: 5. The CDR3, as DNA: TGTGCCAGCGGGACAGGGCAATCCTCTGGAAACACCATATATTTT. Translation gives CASGTGQSSGNTIYF.

This clone has just one count. This chain uses TRBV5-1 with TRBJ1-1, with TRBD1 identical over 8 bases. Germline assignment: CDR1 SGHRS and CDR2 YFSETQ. The V gene end was trimmed by 3 bases and the J gene end by 2 bases; junction bases not matched to a gene: 6. The CDR3 extends over 15 amino acids. As DNA, the CDR3 is TGCGCCAGCAGCTCAACAGGGGGGGAAAACACTGAAGCTTTCTTT. This gives the protein CASSSTGGENTEAFF.

This clone was recorded once. The chain uses TRBV28 and TRBJ2-7, with 7 bases matching TRBD2. V was pared by 7 bases and J by 1 base, with 10 bases of the junction left unmatched. The CDR3 contains 15 residues. The germline V gene has CDR1 MDHEN and CDR2 SYDVKM. As DNA, the CDR3 is TGTGCCAGCATGGGGGGAGGGAGCTGGTCCTACGAGCAGTACTTC. Amino acids: CASMGGGSWSYEQYF.

This chain uses TRBV5-4 with TRBJ2-3, with a weak D call TRBD1 (5 bases). Germline values: CDR1 SGHNT, CDR2 YYREEE (reference sequence). V lost 0 bases and J 5 bases, leaving 10 bases between the germline ends. This CDR3 is built from 14 residues. CDR3 amino acids: CASSLGAQGDTQYF. DNA of the CDR3: TGTGCCAGCAGCTTGGGGGCCCAGGGAGATACGCAGTATTTT. The complete variable domain, with remaining parts taken from reference TRBV5-4 and TRBJ2-3, reads ETGVTQSPTHLIKTRGQQVTLRCSSQSGHNTVSWYQQALGQGPQFIFQYYREEENGRGNFPPRFSGLQFPNYSSELNVNALELDDSALYLCASSLGAQGDTQYFGPGTRLTVL.

The CDR3 reads CSVSLTDSNQPQHF. The CDR3 region has the DNA TGCAGCGTAAGTCTGACCGATAGCAATCAGCCCCAGCATTTT. The rearrangement links TRBV29-1 to TRBJ1-5; D unresolved. The V end lost 6 bases, the J end lost 0 bases, and 12 bases lay between the germline ends. Germline loops: CDR1 SQVTM, CDR2 ANQGSEA. The CDR3 totals 14 residues.

In DNA form, the CDR3 reads TGTGCCAGCAGCTTATACTCGGGTGACGAGCAGTACTTC. This codes for CASSLYSGDEQYF. The chain recombines TRBV7-3 with TRBJ2-7; D call uncertain. Per the germline V gene, CDR1 is SGHTA and CDR2 is FQGTGA. The CDR3 runs 13 residues. The V gene lost 2 bases and the J gene lost 5 bases, with 10 bases spanning the gap.

The chain has TRBV5-1 and TRBJ2-3; tentative D call: TRBD2 (5 bases). Germline V gene sequence: CDR1 SGHRS, CDR2 YFSETQ. The CDR3 totals 15 residues. Trimming took 3 bases from V and 3 from J, leaving 14 bases between them. CDR3 sequence reads: CASSSRGFGTDTQYF. The CDR3 bases are TGCGCCAGCAGCTCCCGGGGATTCGGTACAGATACGCAGTATTTT.

The chain has TRBV7-6 and TRBJ1-3; D uncertain. The CDR3 has 14 amino acids. Trimming cost V 5 bases and J 3 bases, with 11 bases left between them. Germline CDR1 SGHVS, CDR2 FNYEAQ. The CDR3 loop is CASSPRGLGNTIYF. The CDR3 bases are TGTGCCAGCAGCCCACGTGGGCTTGGAAACACCATATATTTT.

The rearrangement uses TRBV7-9 and TRBJ1-5; D is unresolved. Trimming stripped 2 bases from V and 1 base from J, with 9 bases between. The CDR3 length is 15 residues. The V gene's germline CDR1 is SEHNR and CDR2 FQNEAQ (reference sequence). CDR3 sequence reads: CASSLTGLSNQPQHF. CDR3 coding DNA: TGTGCCAGCAGCTTAACTGGTTTGAGCAATCAGCCCCAGCATTTT.

Here the CDR3 reads CASSLGTSVYEQYF. DNA of the CDR3: TGTGCCAGCAGCCTCGGGACTAGTGTCTACGAGCAGTACTTC. The V gene is TRBV7-2, the J gene TRBJ2-7; TRBD2 matches 8 bases. Germline V gives CDR1 SGHTA, CDR2 FQGNSA. This CDR3 spans 14 amino acids. With 5 bases clipped from V and 3 bases from J, the junction kept 6 bases outside the gene matches.

The chain uses TRBV6-1 and TRBJ1-5, with 12 bases identical to TRBD1. The length of the CDR3 is 14 residues. Germline loops: CDR1 MNHNS, CDR2 SASEGT. Losses at the gene ends were 7 bases for V and 7 bases for J; bases not matched to a gene: 5. The CDR3 region has the DNA TGTGCCAGCACCCTCGGGACAGGGGGCCAGCCCCAGCATTTT. Protein sequence: CASTLGTGGQPQHF.

This chain links TRBV5-1 with TRBJ2-7, with D unresolved. The germline CDR1 and CDR2 sequences are SGHRS and YFSETQ. The CDR3 loop spans 15 amino acids. Deletions cut 4 bases from V and 3 bases from J, with 17 bases between. The CDR3 region is CASSPLAGTYYEQYF. CDR3 in DNA: TGCGCCAGCAGCCCACTGGCAGGAACATACTACGAGCAGTACTTC.

The V call is TRBV28, the J call TRBJ1-1, with D possibly TRBD1 on 6 matching bases. The CDR3 is 16 residues long. The germline V gene has CDR1 MDHEN and CDR2 SYDVKM. Trimming cost V 3 bases and J 0 bases, with 14 bases left between them. The CDR3 sequence is CASSFLLGGMNTEAFF. CDR3 nucleotide sequence: TGTGCCAGCAGTTTTCTTTTAGGGGGGATGAACACTGAAGCTTTCTTT.

The chain employs TRBV6-5 and TRBJ2-7; D may match TRBD1 or TRBD2 (5 bases each). Germline CDR1 reads MNHEY; CDR2 reads SVGAGI. This CDR3 spans 12 amino acids. Between the trimmed V and J ends, which lost 7 bases and 6 bases, there was a span of 13 bases. The CDR3 loop is CASKTAGTEQYF. The CDR3 region has the DNA TGTGCCAGCAAGACCGCCGGGACCGAGCAGTACTTC.

J is TRBJ2-6 and V is TRBV15; D is ambiguous. Germline CDR1 reads LNHNV; CDR2 reads YYDKDF (reference sequence). V lost 0 bases, J lost 0 bases, and 6 bases lay in between. The CDR3 sequence is 16 residues long. For the CDR3, the DNA is TGTGCCACCAGCAGAGACCGAAGCTCTGGGGCCAACGTCCTGACTTTC. This translates into CATSRDRSSGANVLTF.

The rearrangement links TRBV6-5 to TRBJ1-1; the D is unclear. This CDR3 is 15 amino acids long. Trimming took off 2 bases at V and 1 base at J, with 11 bases between the two ends. Germline CDR1 is MNHEY and CDR2 is SVGAGI. The CDR3 region is CASSYRATGNTEAFF. The CDR3 DNA is TGTGCCAGCAGTTACCGGGCCACGGGGAACACTGAAGCTTTCTTT.

Here the CDR3 DNA reads TGTGCCAGCAGTGGGACAGGGGAGGCCTACGAGCAGTACTTC. It is translated as CASSGTGEAYEQYF. The V call is TRBV6-1, the J call TRBJ2-7; 9 bases fit TRBD1. Germline V lookup: CDR1 MNHNS, CDR2 SASEGT. This CDR3 region has 14 residues. V was pared by 4 bases and J by 2 bases, with 3 bases of the junction left unmatched.